These 22 T cell receptor beta chains were sequenced from one sample in a study of CD8+CD57+ T cells in acquired aplastic anemia. Researchers used genomic DNA as the template to profile TCR beta VDJ and CDR3. In TCRdb, the reads were re-called with MiXCR into one record per CDR3 protein. The sample holds around 500,000 distinct CDR3 sequences, roughly 34% seen once. Patients picked for sequencing had shown CD8+CD57+ cell expansion detected by flow cytometry. Sequencing was performed on sorted CD4+, CD8+, or CD8+CD57+ T cells (not recorded which) from PBMCs. Receptors were obtained from a human donor with aplastic anemia.

A single count supports this clonotype. Relative to the germline gene, one junction end is altered; a read error may explain this. The chain couples TRBV10-3 to TRBJ1-3; weak D call: TRBD1 (6 bases). Germline-derived CDR1 and CDR2 are ENHRY and SYGVKD. This CDR3 spans 14 amino acids. The DNA of the CDR3 is TGTGCCATCGGGGACAATTTCTCTGGAAACACCATATGTTTT. Its protein is CAIGDNFSGNTICF.

The V and J genes are TRBV14 and TRBJ1-2; D gene ambiguous. The germline V gene has CDR1 SGHDN and CDR2 FVKESK. The germline V and J ends were trimmed by 3 bases and 4 bases, with 15 bases remaining between them. The CDR3 has 15 residues. The CDR3 nucleotides are TGTGCCAGCAGCCAGCCGGCAGGCCGTACCTATGGCTACACCTTC. Its protein product is CASSQPAGRTYGYTF.

This chain links TRBV4-1 with TRBJ2-3; D is ambiguous. The germline gives CDR1 MGHRA, CDR2 YSYEKL. Trimming took off 5 bases at V and 9 bases at J, with 21 bases between the two ends. The CDR3 has 15 residues. The CDR3 protein is CASSGGFSLRDTQYF. CDR3 bases: TGCGCCAGCAGCGGTGGCTTTAGTCTACGAGACACGCAGTATTTT.

This clonotype was seen a few times. The J gene is TRBJ2-4, the V gene TRBV5-4, with 8 bases aligning to TRBD1. The CDR3 runs 17 residues. V lost 2 bases to trimming and J lost 0 bases; unmatched junction nucleotides: 7. Germline loops: CDR1 SGHNT, CDR2 YYREEE (reference sequence). CDR3 in amino acids: CASSFFGQGLAKNIQYF. CDR3 DNA: TGTGCCAGCAGCTTCTTTGGACAGGGACTAGCCAAAAACATTCAGTACTTC.

The V and J genes are TRBV19 and TRBJ2-7, with 12 bases aligning to TRBD2. V gave up 4 bases and J gave up 5 bases; unmatched junction bases: 15. Looked up from germline, CDR1 is LNHDA and CDR2 is SQIVND (reference sequence). The CDR3 spans 18 residues. The CDR3: CASSSRAPGTSGRHEQYF. Here the CDR3 DNA reads TGTGCCAGTAGTAGTCGGGCTCCGGGGACTAGCGGGCGCCACGAGCAGTACTTC.

As for this clonotype: With a much larger clone just one base away, this may be a read error. The conserved closing phenylalanine or tryptophan is absent in this CDR3, likely reflecting a read error. This chain uses TRBV2 with TRBJ1-6, with 9 bases identical to TRBD1. CDR1 is SNHLY, CDR2 FYNNEI, per germline. The CDR3 is made up of 15 amino acids. Losses at the gene ends were 6 bases for V and 8 bases for J; bases not matched to a gene: 8. The CDR3 DNA sequence: TGTGCCAGCAGCGCGGGGACAGGGCCGGATTCACCCCTCCACCTT. Residues: CASSAGTGPDSPLHL.

The sample holds a few counts of this clonotype. This chain uses TRBV20-1 with TRBJ2-3; a possible D gene is TRBD2 (5 bases). Between the trimmed V and J ends, which lost 5 bases and 3 bases, there was a span of 15 bases. CDR1 is DFQATT and CDR2 is SNEGSKA in the germline V gene (reference sequence). The CDR3 is 14 residues long. The CDR3 coding sequence is TGCAGTGCTCGAACTAGATCAAGTACAGATACGCAGTATTTT. Protein product: CSARTRSSTDTQYF.

The table lists this clonotype with many counts. The V call is TRBV7-6, the J call TRBJ2-2; D is unresolved. The germline V and J ends were trimmed by 0 bases and 5 bases, with 19 bases remaining between them. Germline V CDR1 and CDR2: SGHVS, FNYEAQ. The CDR3 runs 18 residues. CDR3 in amino acids: CASSLAATTREGTGELFF. CDR3 DNA sequence: TGTGCCAGCAGCTTAGCTGCGACCACCCGCGAAGGGACCGGGGAGCTGTTTTTT.

Concerning this clonotype: A much larger clone lies one base from this, so it may be a read error. CDR3 residues: CASMGGKVDTQYF. CDR3 nucleotides: TGTGCCAGCATGGGGGGGAAGGTAGATACGCAGTATTTT. The rearrangement uses TRBV7-2 and TRBJ2-3; 7 bases agree with TRBD2. The germline CDR1 and CDR2 sequences are SGHTA and FQGNSA. V lost 7 bases, J lost 5 bases, and 6 bases stayed unmatched. The CDR3 totals 13 residues.

This clonotype has a count of ten or more. In DNA form, the CDR3 reads TGCAGTGTCCCTAAGACTAGCGGGTACTACGAGCAGTACTTC. Amino acid sequence: CSVPKTSGYYEQYF. The chain is built from TRBV20-1 and TRBJ2-7; 10 bases align to TRBD2. The CDR3 totals 14 residues. Germline assignment: CDR1 DFQATT and CDR2 SNEGSKA (reference sequence). V trimming: 7 bases; J trimming: 3 bases; junction bases outside the gene matches: 9.

The CDR3 spells CASSLWVRNQPQHF. Here the CDR3 DNA reads TGTGCCAGCAGCTTATGGGTCCGGAATCAGCCCCAGCATTTT. This chain joins TRBV9 and TRBJ1-5; unclear D gene. V lost 4 bases and J lost 4, with 12 bases in between. This CDR3 contains 14 residues. Germline V gene lookup returns CDR1 SGDLS and CDR2 YYNGEE.

The chain joins TRBV7-3 to TRBJ1-6; maybe TRBD1 (5 bases). The germline gives CDR1 SGHTA, CDR2 FQGTGA. The CDR3 has 11 amino acids. V was pared by 9 bases and J by 9 bases, with 9 bases between. Written as DNA, the CDR3 is TGTGCCAGGACCAGGGCTTCACCCCTCCACTTT. It encodes CARTRASPLHF.

There are many counts of this clonotype. V is TRBV9 and J is TRBJ1-1; D remains unclear. V was clipped by 2 bases and J by 2 bases, with 10 bases between them. Germline loops: CDR1 SGDLS, CDR2 YYNGEE. The CDR3 is 14 residues long. CDR3 coding DNA: TGTGCCAGCAGCGTGGAGGTTGGTAACACTGAAGCTTTCTTT. Protein sequence: CASSVEVGNTEAFF.

Comment on this clonotype: A read error is possible here, since a much larger clone lies one base away. This rearrangement joins TRBV5-1 to TRBJ2-7; D is perhaps TRBD2 (5 bases). Germline V gives CDR1 SGHRS, CDR2 YFSETQ. V dropped 4 bases and J dropped 5 bases, with 13 bases sitting between them. The CDR3 spans 13 residues. The CDR3 protein is CASSPTGTHEQYF. In DNA form, the CDR3 reads TGCGCCAGCAGCCCGACGGGAACCCACGAGCAGTACTTC. The complete variable domain, with remaining parts taken from reference TRBV5-1 and TRBJ2-7, reads KAGVTQTPRYLIKTRGQQVTLSCSPISGHRSVSWYQQTPGQGLQFLFEYFSETQRNKGNFPGRFSGRQFSNSRSEMNVSTLELGDSALYLCASSPTGTHEQYFGPGTRLTVT.

V is TRBV15 and J is TRBJ2-5; either TRBD1 or TRBD2 may supply D (5 bases each). The CDR3 has 13 amino acids. Per the germline V gene, CDR1 is LNHNV and CDR2 is YYDKDF (reference sequence). Trimming stripped 8 bases from V and 1 base from J, with 11 bases between. The CDR3 region is CATSWDPQETQYF. The CDR3 DNA sequence: TGTGCCACCTCCTGGGACCCCCAAGAGACCCAGTACTTC.

This clonotype was found a few times. The rearrangement links TRBV4-3 to TRBJ1-2; D remains ambiguous. Per germline, CDR1 LGHNA and CDR2 YSLEER. V was cut by 0 bases and J by 2 bases, with 10 bases left in between. This CDR3 comprises 15 residues. As DNA, the CDR3 is TGCGCCAGCAGCCAAGATCCCACGGGGAACTATGGCTACACCTTC. Its translation: CASSQDPTGNYGYTF.

A remark on this clonotype: A much larger clone differs by one base, so this may be a read error. In this CDR3 the conserved last residue, phenylalanine or tryptophan, is missing, so a read error is likely. The rearrangement joins TRBV12-3 or TRBV12-4 to TRBJ2-7, with D perhaps matching TRBD1 (6 bases). CDR3 length: 14 residues. V lost 4 bases and J 5 bases, leaving 15 bases between the germline ends. The CDR3 reads CASSSQQGGDEQYL. In DNA, the CDR3 is TGTGCCAGCAGTTCGCAACAGGGCGGAGACGAGCAGTACCTC.

This clonotype has a count of ten or more. The J gene is TRBJ1-2, the V gene TRBV7-2; D is unresolved. Germline-derived CDR1 and CDR2 are SGHTA and FQGNSA. Deletions cut 1 base from V and 2 bases from J, with 11 bases between. The length of the CDR3 is 15 residues. Here the CDR3 DNA reads TGTGCCAGCAGCTTAGACGGGGTTACAAACTATGGCTACACCTTC. Translation gives CASSLDGVTNYGYTF. The full variable domain, completed using reference TRBV7-2 and TRBJ1-2, is GAGVSQSPSNKVTEKGKDVELRCDPISGHTALYWYRQSLGQGLEFLIYFQGNSAPDKSGLPSDRFSAERTGGSVSTLTIQRTQQEDSAVYLCASSLDGVTNYGYTFGSGTRLTVV.

This clonotype showed up just a few times. The genes are TRBV20-1 and TRBJ1-2; possibly TRBD1 for D (5 bases). The germline V gene has CDR1 DFQATT and CDR2 SNEGSKA (reference sequence). This CDR3 has 15 residues. V gave up 0 bases and J gave up 7 bases, with 18 bases separating them. CDR3 sequence (DNA): TGCAGTGCTAGAGAAGCCAGGGTGGGGTTCGGTGGCTACACCTTC. Encoded protein: CSAREARVGFGGYTF.

This chain links TRBV5-5 with TRBJ1-1; D gene uncertain. Germline CDR1 is SGHKS and CDR2 is YYEKEE (reference sequence). Trimming cost V 0 bases and J 0 bases, with 9 bases left between them. This CDR3 spans 15 amino acids. CDR3 loop: CASSLVVVVNTEAFF. CDR3 nucleotide sequence: TGTGCCAGCAGCTTGGTTGTTGTCGTGAACACTGAAGCTTTCTTT.

This clonotype was counted between two and nine times. The chain has TRBV7-6 and TRBJ1-1; 7 nucleotides match TRBD1. In germline, CDR1 is SGHVS, CDR2 FNYEAQ. Trimming at V came to 4 bases and at J to 1 base, leaving 9 bases not matched to a gene. The CDR3 has 16 residues. The CDR3 sequence: CASSSTWTGQNTEAFF. The CDR3 DNA reads TGTGCCAGCAGCTCCACATGGACAGGCCAGAACACTGAAGCTTTCTTT.

Concerning this clonotype itself: A much larger clone is a single base away; this may be a read error. The missing conserved phenylalanine or tryptophan at the end of this CDR3 makes a read error likely. The chain employs TRBV5-1 and TRBJ1-6; TRBD1 matches 7 bases. From germline, CDR1 is SGHRS and CDR2 YFSETQ. V gave up 3 bases and J gave up 7 bases; unmatched junction bases: 10. This CDR3 spans 16 amino acids. The CDR3 DNA reads TGCGCCAGCAGCTCCCTGGGGACAGCGAGAAATTCACCCCTCCACCTT. This gives the protein CASSSLGTARNSPLHL.